This T cell receptor beta chain was profiled in a study of T cells in localized non-small cell lung cancer. Details on this clone: Antigen specificity is unknown.

This table comes from immunoSEQ multiplex PCR, and its TCRdb copy is limited to in-frame clones, with some not included. The sample holds about 45,000 clones, 81% seen once. This CDR3 has 15 amino acids. The germline V gene has CDR1 SGHNT and CDR2 YENEEA. The V end lost 0 bases, the J end lost 7 bases, and 15 bases lay between the germline ends. Overall study results and limits: Owing to sequencing of a solitary tumor region, heterogeneity cannot be discounted.

Specimen: peripheral blood mononuclear cells, collected before any cancer treatment. The receptor was derived from a man aged 35 to 69 with stage III lung adenocarcinoma. V and J are TRBV11-3 and TRBJ2-5; D may correspond to TRBD1 or TRBD2 (5 bases each). In DNA form, the CDR3 reads TGTGCCAGCAGCTTAGACCCGGGACCCGCCTCGACCCAGTACTTC. As protein: CASSLDPGPASTQYF.